The 21 T cell receptor beta chains in this list originate from one sample, sequenced in a study of control samples from healthy donors and cancer patients. Data came from immunoSEQ multiplex PCR; TCRdb stores just in-frame clones and leaves some out. The sample includes roughly 190,000 clones, around 91% seen only once; the top ten take roughly 1.6%. The sequenced sample was blood. These receptors all come from a woman aged 25 to 45 in good health.

Turning to this clone: Other nucleotide sequences from this sample produce the same CDR3. The chain combines TRBV5-1 with TRBJ2-5; either TRBD1 or TRBD2 may supply D (5 bases each). V lost 4 bases and J lost 5, with 12 bases in between. Looked up from germline, CDR1 is SGHRS and CDR2 is YFSETQ. The CDR3 is made up of 13 amino acids. The CDR3 loop reads CASSGGREETQYF. CDR3 DNA: TGCGCCAGCAGCGGCGGCAGGGAGGAGACCCAGTACTTC.

This rearrangement joins TRBV7-9 to TRBJ2-1, with 9 bases that match TRBD1. Germline V gives CDR1 SEHNR, CDR2 FQNEAQ (reference sequence). The CDR3 spans 13 residues. V lost 4 bases to trimming and J lost 6 bases; unmatched junction nucleotides: 1. The CDR3 here is CASSSTGGNEQFF. CDR3 sequence (DNA): TGTGCCAGCAGCTCGACAGGGGGCAATGAGCAGTTCTTC.

The genes are TRBV6-1 and TRBJ2-1; D is perhaps TRBD1 (6 bases). The V gene's germline CDR1 is MNHNS and CDR2 SASEGT. V dropped 0 bases and J dropped 1 base, with 7 bases sitting between them. This CDR3 spans 15 amino acids. CDR3 residues: CASSEAQGSYNEQFF. The CDR3 nucleotides read TGTGCCAGCAGTGAAGCGCAGGGGTCCTACAATGAGCAGTTCTTC.

V and J are TRBV28 and TRBJ1-4; D gene unclear. The CDR3 loop spans 12 amino acids. Trimming shortened V by 7 bases and J by 8 bases, and 11 bases separated the two germline ends. Germline V gene data show CDR1 as MDHEN and CDR2 as SYDVKM. CDR3 sequence: CASNSPGEKLFF. The CDR3 DNA is TGTGCCAGCAACTCCCCGGGGGAAAAACTGTTTTTT.

This clone appeared a single time. The chain employs TRBV18 and TRBJ1-5; TRBD1 aligns across 7 bases. The CDR3 spans 13 residues. Looked up from germline, CDR1 is KGHSH and CDR2 is LQKENI. Germline trimming cut 5 bases from V and 4 bases from J; bases unmatched to any gene: 2. CDR3 protein: CASSEGQNQPQHF. For the CDR3, the DNA is TGTGCCAGCTCAGAGGGACAGAATCAGCCCCAGCATTTT. The whole variable domain, filled in from reference TRBV18 and TRBJ1-5, reads NAGVMQNPRHLVRRRGQEARLRCSPMKGHSHVYWYRQLPEEGLKFMVYLQKENIIDESGMPKERFSAEFPKEGPSILRIQQVVRGDSAAYFCASSEGQNQPQHFGDGTRLSIL.

The chain carries TRBV29-1 and TRBJ2-3; D is unclear. The CDR3 runs to 10 residues. V was clipped by 7 bases and J by 3 bases, with 5 bases between them. The germline V gene encodes CDR1 SQVTM and CDR2 ANQGSEA. CDR3 bases: TGCAGCGCTCGTACAGATACGCAGTATTTT. Its protein is CSARTDTQYF.

This chain links TRBV6-5 with TRBJ2-7; 8 bases agree with TRBD1. The germline V gene encodes CDR1 MNHEY and CDR2 SVGAGI. Germline trimming cut 6 bases from V and 0 bases from J; bases unmatched to any gene: 7. The CDR3 consists of 15 residues. Here the CDR3 DNA reads TGTGCCAGCAGAAGGACAGGGTACCTCTCCTACGAGCAGTACTTC. Translating it yields CASRRTGYLSYEQYF.

This sequence joins TRBV20-1 and TRBJ1-4; D gene uncertain. The CDR3 length is 11 residues. Germline V gene sequence: CDR1 DFQATT, CDR2 SNEGSKA (reference sequence). Trimming took 4 bases from V and 5 from J, leaving 5 bases between them. CDR3 amino acids: CSANLNEKLFF. The CDR3 region has the DNA TGCAGTGCTAATCTGAATGAAAAACTGTTTTTT.

This clone appeared once. CDR3 nucleotides: TGTGCCAGCTCACCCGACAACAGGGGCTCCAACACTGAAGCTTTCTTT. Its translation is CASSPDNRGSNTEAFF. The genes are TRBV18 and TRBJ1-1, with TRBD1 matching 7 bases. Germline V gives CDR1 KGHSH, CDR2 LQKENI. J was trimmed by 2 bases and V by 3 bases; bases with no gene match: 9. The CDR3 has 16 amino acids.

The chain combines TRBV28 with TRBJ2-3, with TRBD2 matching over 7 bases. V gave up 2 bases and J gave up 0 bases; unmatched junction bases: 8. Germline V lookup: CDR1 MDHEN, CDR2 SYDVKM. The CDR3 totals 17 residues. The DNA of the CDR3 is TGTGCCAGCAGTTTAGCGGGAGCCCTCCCTAGCACAGATACGCAGTATTTT. It codes for CASSLAGALPSTDTQYF. Together with reference TRBV28 and TRBJ2-3, the CDR3 gives the full variable domain: DVKVTQSSRYLVKRTGEKVFLECVQDMDHENMFWYRQDPGLGLRLIYFSYDVKMKEKGDIPEGYSVSREKKERFSLILESASTNQTSMYLCASSLAGALPSTDTQYFGPGTRLTVL.

The sample holds one count of this clone. This chain connects TRBV11-3 to TRBJ1-3, with a tentative D call TRBD1 (6 bases). The CDR3 totals 15 residues. Per the germline V gene, CDR1 is SGHNT and CDR2 is YENEEA. Trimming took off 3 bases at V and 8 bases at J, with 17 bases between the two ends. The CDR3 loop reads CASSFPGVETDTIYF. The CDR3 DNA follows: TGTGCCAGCAGCTTTCCAGGGGTGGAAACGGACACCATATATTTT.

The chain carries TRBV9 and TRBJ2-2, with D possibly matching TRBD2 (6 bases). The CDR3 length is 15 residues. V dropped 3 bases and J dropped 1 base, with 10 bases sitting between them. Germline CDR1 and CDR2: SGDLS and YYNGEE. The CDR3: CASSGLRENTGELFF. The CDR3 DNA is TGTGCCAGCAGCGGCCTGCGGGAGAACACCGGGGAGCTGTTTTTT.

The chain employs TRBV23-1 and TRBJ1-2; 11 nucleotides align to TRBD1. TRBV23-1 is annotated as an ORF whose role is uncertain. Germline trimming cut 0 bases from V and 4 bases from J; bases unmatched to any gene: 10. This CDR3 comprises 18 residues. The CDR3 bases are TGCGCCAGCAGTCAATCGTTGGACAGGGGGCGCGGGGGCTATGGCTACACCTTC. Its protein is CASSQSLDRGRGGYGYTF.

This chain uses TRBV30 with TRBJ2-1, with TRBD2 matching 10 bases. Germline values: CDR1 GTSNPN, CDR2 SVGIG (reference sequence). The CDR3 consists of 15 residues. The ends lost 0 bases at V and 1 base at J; junction bases unmatched: 0. The chain's CDR3 is CAWSVLAGSYNEQFF. CDR3 nucleotides: TGTGCCTGGAGTGTACTAGCGGGATCCTACAATGAGCAGTTCTTC.

The chain carries TRBV7-6 and TRBJ1-6; 8 bases are a match to TRBD1. The CDR3 sequence is 14 residues long. Germline CDR1 SGHVS, CDR2 FNYEAQ. V trimming: 5 bases; J trimming: 4 bases; junction bases outside the gene matches: 1. The CDR3 DNA sequence: TGTGCCAGCAGCCGGGACAGGTATAATTCACCCCTCCACTTT. As protein: CASSRDRYNSPLHF.

This clone was detected only a few times. CDR3 loop: CASTGRNNQPQHF. For the CDR3, the DNA is TGTGCCAGCACAGGACGAAACAATCAGCCCCAGCATTTT. The rearrangement uses TRBV25-1 and TRBJ1-5; D gene ambiguous. CDR1 is MGHDK, CDR2 SYGVNS, per germline. Trimming removed 7 bases from V and 3 bases from J, with 10 bases in between. The CDR3 contains 13 residues.

This sequence joins TRBV6-1 and TRBJ1-5, with TRBD1 matching over 9 bases. Germline assignment: CDR1 MNHNS and CDR2 SASEGT. The CDR3 extends over 13 amino acids. With 8 bases clipped from V and 7 bases from J, the junction kept 6 bases outside the gene matches. The CDR3 loop reads CASGGQGNQPQHF. The CDR3 region has the DNA TGTGCCAGCGGGGGACAGGGTAACCAGCCCCAGCATTTT.

The chain has TRBV18 and TRBJ1-2; the match to TRBD1 covers 10 bases. With 3 bases clipped from V and 4 bases from J, the junction kept 5 bases outside the gene matches. The CDR3 is 15 amino acids. The V gene's germline CDR1 is KGHSH and CDR2 LQKENI. This chain's CDR3 is CASSPRDRGFYGYTF. For the CDR3, the DNA is TGTGCCAGCTCACCTCGGGACAGGGGTTTCTATGGCTACACCTTC.

This chain connects TRBV19 to TRBJ1-2; 7 bases match TRBD1. The J segment lost 2 bases and the V segment lost 5 bases, leaving 2 bases of the junction unmatched. Looked up from germline, CDR1 is LNHDA and CDR2 is SQIVND (reference sequence). The CDR3 has 13 amino acids. The CDR3, as DNA: TGTGCCAGTAGTTTGGGACAGAACTATGGCTACACCTTC. Translating it yields CASSLGQNYGYTF.

V usage is TRBV4-1 and J usage is TRBJ1-4, with TRBD1 matching over 7 bases. CDR1 and CDR2 (germline): MGHRA, YSYEKL. V was pared by 1 base and J by 8 bases, with 4 bases of the junction left unmatched. The CDR3 totals 14 residues. CDR3 sequence: CASSQGQGNEKLFF. In nucleotides, the CDR3 is TGCGCCAGCAGCCAAGGACAGGGAAACGAAAAACTGTTTTTT.

The chain couples TRBV7-2 to TRBJ2-7; 9 nucleotides match TRBD2. V dropped 5 bases and J dropped 7; count of bases not matched to a gene: 9. CDR3 length equals 14 residues. Germline-derived CDR1 and CDR2 are SGHTA and FQGNSA. The CDR3, as DNA: TGTGCCAGCAGCACCTTAGCGGGAGCTCGGGAGCAGTACTTC. It codes for CASSTLAGAREQYF.